The T cell receptor (beta chain) described here comes from a study of blood T cell repertoires in COVID-19. Study overall: Samples taken during acute and convalescent COVID-19 were collected in the United States, Italy and Spain. In each case, the material was cDNA or gDNA derived from T cells, B-cell-depleted T cells, or PBMCs.

The method was immunoSEQ multiplex PCR; TCRdb's version includes in-frame clones alone and lacks a portion of them. The table has fewer than 250,000 clones, around nine tenths seen once. J gave up 5 bases and V 1 base, and 3 bases lay outside the gene matches. This CDR3 is 14 amino acids long. From germline, CDR1 is SGHTA and CDR2 FQGTGA. This clonotype originated in a woman between 35 and 50 years old who had recovered from COVID-19. Sequencing was performed on peripheral blood. The chain uses TRBV7-3 and TRBJ2-5, with 8 bases fitting TRBD2. CDR3 DNA: TGTGCCAGCAGCTTAATGTCGGGAGGGGAGACCCAGTACTTC. Translation: CASSLMSGGETQYF.